The clone carrying this T cell receptor beta chain was picked up one time. The data were taken from a study of blood T cell repertoires in COVID-19. The CDR3 is 12 amino acids. The V and J ends lost 6 bases and 3 bases respectively, with 8 bases between them. Germline-derived CDR1 and CDR2 are SQVTM and ANQGSEA. Profiled with immunoSEQ multiplex PCR; TCRdb holds only in-frame clones, not every one. The sample yields tens of thousands of clones, about nine tenths seen once. The rearrangement uses TRBV29-1 and TRBJ1-4; D is perhaps TRBD1 (5 bases). This TCR was recovered from a man over 45 with active COVID-19. The material sequenced was peripheral blood. As DNA, the CDR3 is TGCAGCGTCCGGGGGGCTAATGAAAAACTGTTTTTT. Residues: CSVRGANEKLFF.